This TCR beta chain was observed in a study of identical twins. Trimming removed 11 bases from V and 3 bases from J, with 24 bases in between. The CDR3 sequence is 16 residues long. Germline V gives CDR1 SGHDN, CDR2 FVKESK. TCRdb redid the calling of the 5' RACE reads with MiXCR, one entry per CDR3 protein. This table has roughly 770,000 distinct CDR3 sequences, roughly 18% appearing once. These data also featured in a second study, about T cells expressing NK-cell markers. From that second work: It was sorted CD3+CD56-NKG2C+, CD3+CD56+NKG2C- and CD3+CD56+NKG2C+ T cells that provided the TCR beta repertoires. In roughly six donors, dominant NKG2C+ clonotypes were roughly 1.0-7.5% of CD8+ T cells. Once again these clonotypes came out on top in the CD3+CD56-NKG2C+ fraction of a few donors.

This clonotype originated in a woman aged 18-29 years in good health. Sequenced: PBMCs. This chain connects TRBV14 to TRBJ2-3, with D hard to call. The CDR3 coding sequence is TGTGCCTGCCAGCCCCAGGCAGCGCGGAAGACAGATACGCAGTATTTT. Protein: CACQPQAARKTDTQYF.